This T cell receptor beta chain was identified in a study of radiotherapy plus CTLA-4 blockade in lung cancer. Turning to the study itself: The study recorded objective responses in roughly 20% of patients and disease control in around 31%.

Concerning this clone itself: Its antigen remains unknown.

Whole-study findings and limits: Tumor-derived TCR clones expanded in blood after radiotherapy plus ipilimumab. Per reports, early blood T cell clone dynamics, plus interferon-beta, forecast response most strongly.

Focal radiation and CTLA-4 blockade (ipilimumab) were tested in chemo-refractory metastatic non-small-cell lung cancer patients. The CDR3 runs 19 residues. J gave up 4 bases and V 4 bases, and 18 bases lay outside the gene matches. The germline V gene has CDR1 KGHSH and CDR2 LQKENI. Here immunoSEQ multiplex PCR was the method, and the copy in TCRdb shows in-frame clones only, minus some. The sample holds some 87,000 clones, around 86% seen once. The source is a human donor with non-small cell lung cancer that progressed on radiotherapy plus ipilimumab. Sequences were derived from peripheral blood, sampled from a patient treated with radiotherapy plus ipilimumab. The chain has TRBV18 and TRBJ1-2; 10 nucleotides align to TRBD1. CDR3 in DNA: TGTGCCAGCTCACTAACTCGTCCCGGGACAGGGGAAGTAAGCTATGGCTACACCTTC. Its translation: CASSLTRPGTGEVSYGYTF.